This TCR beta chain was captured in a study of T cell repertoires in aging, cancer and after chemotherapy. Study as a whole: Donor ages fell into six groups from 30 or younger up to 70 or older.

Between the trimmed V and J ends, which lost 5 bases and 5 bases, there was a span of 10 bases. This CDR3 is built from 14 residues. The germline CDR1 and CDR2 sequences are MNHNY and SVGAGI (reference sequence). TCR beta rearrangements were amplified from peripheral blood genomic DNA. This clonotype is categorized as medium-sized (0.01 to 0.1%). Multiplex touch-down PCR with TRB-A/B primers amplified rearranged V-D-J TRB sequences. TCRdb reanalysed the multiplex PCR reads using MiXCR and keeps one entry per CDR3 protein. Among under 1,500 distinct CDR3 sequences listed, 28% were seen once. The receptor was derived from a human donor with a solid tumor. The donor label of this sample is uncertain. What was sequenced was blood. V is TRBV6-6 and J is TRBJ1-6; D is ambiguous. The CDR3 protein is CASSQTDNNSPLHF. CDR3 nucleotide sequence: TGTGCCAGCAGTCAAACAGATAATAATTCACCCCTCCACTTT.